What follows are 22 T cell receptor beta chains derived from one specimen sequenced in a study of T cell changes during pregnancy in multiple sclerosis. Generated by immunoSEQ multiplex PCR, the TCRdb table keeps only in-frame clones and is missing some. The table includes about 100,000 clones, about 90% detected once. Sequences were derived from peripheral blood, sampled after pregnancy. Receptors originate from a female donor with multiple sclerosis, enrolled in a pregnancy study.

This clone was detected only once. This chain uses TRBV6-6 with TRBJ1-2; perhaps TRBD1 as D (6 bases). This CDR3 is built from 13 residues. Trimming cost V 6 bases and J 4 bases, with 12 bases left between them. Germline V CDR1 and CDR2: MNHNY, SVGAGI (reference sequence). The CDR3 loop is CASSQDRIYGYTF. The DNA of the CDR3 is TGTGCCAGCAGCCAAGACAGGATCTATGGCTACACCTTC.

This chain uses TRBV7-3 with TRBJ1-6; TRBD1 might be the D (6 bases). Germline CDR1 reads SGHTA; CDR2 reads FQGTGA. The CDR3 runs to 14 residues. Trimming stripped 2 bases from V and 9 bases from J, with 11 bases between. In nucleotides, the CDR3 is TGTGCCAGCAGCTTAGAACAGGGCAGTTCACCCCTCCACTTT. The encoded protein is CASSLEQGSSPLHF.

The rearrangement joins TRBV10-3 to TRBJ1-1; TRBD1 is a possible D gene (6 bases). Deletions cut 3 bases from V and 4 bases from J, with 15 bases between. Per germline, CDR1 ENHRY and CDR2 SYGVKD. The CDR3 is 15 amino acids. CDR3 loop: CAISDPAGVSTEAFF. The CDR3 DNA reads TGTGCCATCAGTGACCCCGCAGGGGTTAGCACTGAAGCTTTCTTT.

The chain carries TRBV7-9 and TRBJ1-2, with D possibly being TRBD1 (6 bases). CDR1 is SEHNR and CDR2 is FQNEAQ in the germline V gene (reference sequence). Deletions cut 1 base from V and 5 bases from J, with 17 bases between. The CDR3 is 16 residues long. The CDR3 sequence: CASSLVAGEGLYGYTF. DNA for the CDR3: TGTGCCAGCAGCTTAGTTGCAGGGGAGGGTTTATATGGCTACACCTTC.

The CDR3 loop is CASSPLFNEQFF. The DNA of the CDR3 is TGTGCCAGCAGCCCCCTTTTCAATGAGCAGTTCTTC. The V and J genes are TRBV11-3 and TRBJ2-1; D is undetermined. The germline CDR1 and CDR2 sequences are SGHNT and YENEEA. The CDR3 consists of 12 residues. Trimming pared 5 bases from V and 6 bases from J, leaving 8 bases between. Drawing the rest from reference TRBV11-3 and TRBJ2-1, the complete variable domain is EAGVVQSPRYKIIEKKQPVAFWCNPISGHNTLYWYLQNLGQGPELLIRYENEEAVDDSQLPKDRFSAERLKGVDSTLKIQPAELGDSAVYLCASSPLFNEQFFGPGTRLTVL.

The rearrangement joins TRBV15 to TRBJ2-1; tentatively, D is TRBD2 (5 bases). CDR3 length: 16 amino acids. Germline CDR1 reads LNHNV; CDR2 reads YYDKDF (reference sequence). Trimming removed 4 bases from V and 3 bases from J, with 16 bases in between. Written as DNA, the CDR3 is TGTGCCACCAGCAAGATCACAGAGGGAGACTACAATGAGCAGTTCTTC. Residues: CATSKITEGDYNEQFF.

The sample holds one count of this clone. The V call is TRBV27, the J call TRBJ2-7; 8 bases match TRBD1. This CDR3 is built from 15 residues. Germline CDR1 is MNHEY and CDR2 is SMNVEV (reference sequence). After removal of 4 bases from V and 5 bases from J, the junction contained 10 bases not matched to a gene. The CDR3 sequence: CASSSADRAIHEQYF. The DNA of the CDR3 is TGTGCCAGCAGTTCCGCGGACAGGGCGATCCACGAGCAGTACTTC.

The chain joins TRBV5-8 to TRBJ1-5, with TRBD1 matching 10 bases. Losses at the gene ends were 5 bases for V and 3 bases for J; bases not matched to a gene: 8. The CDR3 is 16 amino acids. CDR1 is SGHTS and CDR2 is YDEGEE in the germline V gene. The CDR3, as DNA: TGTGCCAGCAGAGGGGGACAGGGGTGGAACAATCAGCCCCAGCATTTT. It yields the protein CASRGGQGWNNQPQHF.

V and J are TRBV5-4 and TRBJ2-5, with a weak D call TRBD2 (6 bases). Per the germline V gene, CDR1 is SGHNT and CDR2 is YYREEE (reference sequence). The V end lost 4 bases, the J end lost 3 bases, and 13 bases lay between the germline ends. This CDR3 region has 14 residues. CDR3 region: CASSRRDWKETQYF. The CDR3 DNA reads as TGTGCCAGCAGCCGGCGGGACTGGAAAGAGACCCAGTACTTC.

The chain combines TRBV11-1 with TRBJ1-1; the D gene is possibly TRBD1 (6 bases). V was cut by 5 bases and J by 3 bases, with 22 bases left in between. The germline CDR1 and CDR2 sequences are SGHAT and FQDESV (reference sequence). This CDR3 has 17 residues. The CDR3 coding sequence is TGTGCCAGCAGCCCCCGACAGGCCTTTTGGGATCACACTGAAGCTTTCTTT. It translates to CASSPRQAFWDHTEAFF.

The chain carries TRBV2 and TRBJ2-1; 11 positions agree with TRBD2. CDR3 length: 15 amino acids. V shed 6 bases and J 9 bases; nucleotides not matched to a gene: 10. Germline lookup yields CDR1 SNHLY and CDR2 FYNNEI. The CDR3 coding sequence is TGTGCCAGCAGGCTTTTAGCGGGAGGGCCTACTGAGCAGTTCTTC. Translated: CASRLLAGGPTEQFF.

The chain combines TRBV10-3 with TRBJ2-7, with 8 bases that match TRBD1. Germline trimming cut 6 bases from V and 7 bases from J; bases unmatched to any gene: 8. Germline V lookup: CDR1 ENHRY, CDR2 SYGVKD. The length of the CDR3 is 13 residues. The DNA of the CDR3 is TGTGCCATCAGCTCAGGGGGCGCGGGGGAGCAGTACTTC. It translates to CAISSGGAGEQYF.

The J gene is TRBJ2-1, the V gene TRBV4-3; 9 bases align to TRBD1. V shed 0 bases and J 1 base; nucleotides not matched to a gene: 7. Germline V gene data show CDR1 as LGHNA and CDR2 as YSLEER. The CDR3 runs to 18 residues. CDR3 coding DNA: TGCGCCAGCAGCCAAGATTACCCGGGACAGGGTTCCTACAATGAGCAGTTCTTC. It codes for CASSQDYPGQGSYNEQFF.

This chain uses TRBV5-6 with TRBJ1-2; the D gene is possibly TRBD1 (5 bases). The CDR3 is made up of 14 amino acids. Germline V gene lookup returns CDR1 SGHDT and CDR2 YYEEEE. The ends were cut back, 4 bases at V and 5 bases at J, with 15 bases in the middle. The CDR3 protein is CASSTWGLEYGYTF. The CDR3 DNA sequence: TGTGCCAGCAGCACTTGGGGCCTAGAATATGGCTACACCTTC.

The table lists this clone with a few counts. The rearrangement links TRBV7-9 to TRBJ1-1, with 10 nucleotides matching TRBD1. V was clipped by 1 base and J by 5 bases; unmatched bases: 4. Germline CDR1 and CDR2: SEHNR and FQNEAQ (reference sequence). CDR3 length: 15 amino acids. The CDR3 region is CASSLGGTGATEAFF. In DNA form, the CDR3 reads TGTGCCAGCAGCTTAGGCGGGACAGGGGCGACTGAAGCTTTCTTT.

The chain is built from TRBV7-3 and TRBJ2-7; TRBD1 agrees at 9 bases. The V gene's germline CDR1 is SGHTA and CDR2 FQGTGA. Germline trimming cut 3 bases from V and 5 bases from J; bases unmatched to any gene: 8. There are 15 residues in the CDR3. The CDR3 loop is CASSFSGQGGHEQYF. CDR3 nucleotides: TGTGCCAGCAGCTTTTCGGGACAGGGAGGTCACGAGCAGTACTTC.

This chain links TRBV21-1 with TRBJ1-5; the D segment call TRBD1 is taken from the table without a DNA check. TRBV21-1 is noted as a pseudogene. This CDR3 has 18 amino acids. In DNA form, the CDR3 reads TGTGCCAGCAGCAACCTAAGAAAAGGGGTAGGGCTCAATCAGCCCCAGCATTTT. The encoded protein is CASSNLRKGVGLNQPQHF.

The gene calls are TRBV6-5 and TRBJ2-7; D uncertain. Trimming stripped 0 bases from V and 3 bases from J, with 15 bases between. The CDR3 is 16 amino acids. Germline lookup yields CDR1 MNHEY and CDR2 SVGAGI. The CDR3 spells CASSYSGSRSYYEQYF. The CDR3 DNA reads TGTGCCAGCAGTTACTCCGGGTCCCGATCCTACTACGAGCAGTACTTC.

The chain couples TRBV10-3 to TRBJ2-1; D is unresolved. Per germline, CDR1 ENHRY and CDR2 SYGVKD. The V end lost 8 bases, the J end lost 0 bases, and 5 bases lay between the germline ends. This CDR3 is built from 12 residues. The CDR3 coding sequence is TGTGCCATCGCCGGCTCCTACAATGAGCAGTTCTTC. Translated, it gives CAIAGSYNEQFF.

The sample holds one count of this clone. The V gene is TRBV7-9, the J gene TRBJ2-7; TRBD2 is a possible D gene (6 bases). CDR3 length: 14 residues. Germline loops: CDR1 SEHNR, CDR2 FQNEAQ (reference sequence). V lost 5 bases and J 4 bases, leaving 15 bases between the germline ends. The DNA of the CDR3 is TGTGCCAGCAGCCCTGGGGCGGGAAGGTACGAGCAGTACTTC. Amino acid sequence: CASSPGAGRYEQYF. Full variable domain (outside the CDR3, taken from reference TRBV7-9 and TRBJ2-7): DTGVSQNPRHKITKRGQNVTFRCDPISEHNRLYWYRQTLGQGPEFLTYFQNEAQLEKSRLLSDRFSAERPKGSFSTLEIQRTEQGDSAMYLCASSPGAGRYEQYFGPGTRLTVT.

The chain is built from TRBV2 and TRBJ2-3; 10 bases match TRBD2. The CDR3 covers 18 residues. After removal of 6 bases from V and 1 base from J, the junction contained 13 bases not matched to a gene. CDR1 is SNHLY and CDR2 is FYNNEI in the germline V gene. The CDR3 loop reads CASRSRAGGPLGTDTQYF. The CDR3 DNA sequence: TGTGCCAGCAGAAGTCGAGCGGGGGGGCCGCTGGGCACAGATACGCAGTATTTT.

This chain links TRBV5-1 with TRBJ2-5; no clear D gene. The germline gives CDR1 SGHRS, CDR2 YFSETQ. V was clipped by 2 bases and J by 1 base, with 9 bases between them. The CDR3 loop spans 14 amino acids. CDR3 residues: CASSFLTSQETQYF. The CDR3 DNA follows: TGCGCCAGCAGCTTTTTGACTTCCCAAGAGACCCAGTACTTC. The full variable domain, rest sourced from reference TRBV5-1 and TRBJ2-5, is KAGVTQTPRYLIKTRGQQVTLSCSPISGHRSVSWYQQTPGQGLQFLFEYFSETQRNKGNFPGRFSGRQFSNSRSEMNVSTLELGDSALYLCASSFLTSQETQYFGPGTRLLVL.